The T cell receptor (beta chain) described here comes from a study of cytomegalovirus exposure and HLA in healthy donors. Notes on the study in general: TCR beta chains associated with HLA were, in a later analysis, more clonally expanded than equally common others. In an earlier analysis, about 87% or about 30%: the productive usage of most TCR beta V segments. An assumption of roughly uniform sequencing depth across donors underlay the presence/absence analyses.

For this clone: Its antigen is not known.

This PCR relied on a set of 60 Vbeta primers and 13 Jbeta primers. Sequencing used immunoSEQ multiplex PCR; TCRdb keeps in-frame clones, though not all of them. The repertoire consists of 150,000 to 200,000 clones, with more than 65% occurring once and the leading ten covering approximately 1.8%. CDR1 and CDR2 (germline): SEHNR, FQNEAQ (reference sequence). The ends lost 1 base at V and 0 bases at J; junction bases unmatched: 3. There are 17 residues in the CDR3. Donors were nominally healthy when sampled, though unrecorded immune exposures were likely. Sequenced input: PBMCs. The V gene is TRBV7-9, the J gene TRBJ2-6; 7 bases line up with TRBD1. The sequence was collected from a woman aged 30 to 39 in good health and CMV-seronegative. The CDR3 reads CASSLGGTVSGANVLTF. The CDR3 DNA reads as TGTGCCAGCAGCTTAGGAGGGACAGTCTCTGGGGCCAACGTCCTGACTTTC.